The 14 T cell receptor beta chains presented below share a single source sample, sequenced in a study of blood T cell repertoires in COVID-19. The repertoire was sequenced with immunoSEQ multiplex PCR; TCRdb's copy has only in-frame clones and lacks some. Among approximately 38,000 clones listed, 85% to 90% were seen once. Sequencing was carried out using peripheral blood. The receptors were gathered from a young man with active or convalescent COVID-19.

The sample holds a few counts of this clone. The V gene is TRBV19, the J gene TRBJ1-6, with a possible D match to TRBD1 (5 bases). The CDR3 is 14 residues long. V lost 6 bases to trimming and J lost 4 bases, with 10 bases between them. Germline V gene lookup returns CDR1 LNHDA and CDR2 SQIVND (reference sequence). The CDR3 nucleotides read TGTGCCAGTAGGGGCAGGGAATATAATTCACCCCTCCACTTT. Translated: CASRGREYNSPLHF.

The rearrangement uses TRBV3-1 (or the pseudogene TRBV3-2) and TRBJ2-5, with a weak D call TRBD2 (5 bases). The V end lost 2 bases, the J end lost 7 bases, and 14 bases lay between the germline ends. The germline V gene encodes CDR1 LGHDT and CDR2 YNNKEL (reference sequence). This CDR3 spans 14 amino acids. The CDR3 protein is CASSQWTGVGTQYF. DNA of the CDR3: TGTGCCAGCAGCCAATGGACCGGGGTCGGGACCCAGTACTTC.

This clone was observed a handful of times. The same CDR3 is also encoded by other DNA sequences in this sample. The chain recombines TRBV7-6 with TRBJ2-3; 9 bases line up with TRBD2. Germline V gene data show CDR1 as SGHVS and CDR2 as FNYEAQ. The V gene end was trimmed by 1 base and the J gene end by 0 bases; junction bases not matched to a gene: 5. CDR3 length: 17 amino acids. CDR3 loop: CASSLVPSGGSTDTQYF. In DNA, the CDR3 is TGTGCCAGCAGCTTAGTTCCCAGCGGGGGGAGCACAGATACGCAGTATTTT.

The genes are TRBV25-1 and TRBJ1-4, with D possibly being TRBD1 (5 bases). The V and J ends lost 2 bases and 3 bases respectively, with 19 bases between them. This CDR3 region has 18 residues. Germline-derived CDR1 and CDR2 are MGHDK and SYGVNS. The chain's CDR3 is CASSEGAGSGRANEKLFF. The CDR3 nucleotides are TGTGCCAGCAGTGAAGGCGCCGGCTCAGGGAGGGCTAATGAAAAACTGTTTTTT.

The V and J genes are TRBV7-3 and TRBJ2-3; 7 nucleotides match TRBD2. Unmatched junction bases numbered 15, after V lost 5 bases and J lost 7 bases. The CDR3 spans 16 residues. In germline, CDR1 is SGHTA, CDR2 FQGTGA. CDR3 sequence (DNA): TGTGCCAGCAGCAACATACTAGCGCGAGAACCGAATACGCAGTATTTT. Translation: CASSNILAREPNTQYF.

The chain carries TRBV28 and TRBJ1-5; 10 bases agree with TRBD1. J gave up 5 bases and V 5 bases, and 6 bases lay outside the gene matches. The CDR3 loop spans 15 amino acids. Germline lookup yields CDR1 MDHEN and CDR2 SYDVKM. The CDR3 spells CASSPRQGADQPQHF. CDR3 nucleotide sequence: TGTGCCAGCAGTCCCCGACAGGGGGCGGATCAGCCCCAGCATTTT.

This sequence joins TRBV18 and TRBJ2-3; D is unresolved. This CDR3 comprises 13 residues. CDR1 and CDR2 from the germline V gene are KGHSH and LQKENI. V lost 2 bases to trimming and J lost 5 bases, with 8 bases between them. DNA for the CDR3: TGTGCCAGCTCACCAAAGAGTTTAGATACGCAGTATTTT. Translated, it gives CASSPKSLDTQYF.

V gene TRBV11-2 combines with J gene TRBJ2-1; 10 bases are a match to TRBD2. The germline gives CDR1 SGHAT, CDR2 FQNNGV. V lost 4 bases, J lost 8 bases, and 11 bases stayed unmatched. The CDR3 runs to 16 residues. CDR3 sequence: CASSSNPSGRTHEQFF. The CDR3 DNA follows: TGTGCCAGCAGCTCCAACCCTAGCGGGAGAACCCATGAGCAGTTCTTC.

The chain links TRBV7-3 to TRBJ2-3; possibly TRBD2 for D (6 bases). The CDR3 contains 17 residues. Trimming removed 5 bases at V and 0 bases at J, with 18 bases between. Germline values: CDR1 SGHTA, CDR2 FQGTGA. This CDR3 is CASSPPRGGGSTDTQYF. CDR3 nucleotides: TGTGCCAGCAGCCCCCCTCGGGGAGGAGGGAGCACAGATACGCAGTATTTT.

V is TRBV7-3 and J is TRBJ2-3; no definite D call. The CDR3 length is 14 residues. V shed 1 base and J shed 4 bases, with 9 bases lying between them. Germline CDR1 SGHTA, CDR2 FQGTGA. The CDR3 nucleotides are TGTGCCAGCAGCTTAATGGCTTCCCCAGATACGCAGTATTTT. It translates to CASSLMASPDTQYF.

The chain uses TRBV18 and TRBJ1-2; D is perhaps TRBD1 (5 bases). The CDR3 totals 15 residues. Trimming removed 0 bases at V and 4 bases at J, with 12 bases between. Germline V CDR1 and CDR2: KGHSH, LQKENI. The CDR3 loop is CASSPPGGALYGYTF. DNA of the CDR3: TGTGCCAGCTCACCACCCGGGGGTGCTCTCTATGGCTACACCTTC. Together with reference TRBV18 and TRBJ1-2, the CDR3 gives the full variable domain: NAGVMQNPRHLVRRRGQEARLRCSPMKGHSHVYWYRQLPEEGLKFMVYLQKENIIDESGMPKERFSAEFPKEGPSILRIQQVVRGDSAAYFCASSPPGGALYGYTFGSGTRLTVV.

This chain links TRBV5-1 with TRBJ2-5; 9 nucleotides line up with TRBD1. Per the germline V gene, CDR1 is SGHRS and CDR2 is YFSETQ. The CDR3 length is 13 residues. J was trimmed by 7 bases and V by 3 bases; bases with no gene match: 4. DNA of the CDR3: TGCGCCAGCAGCTACCGACAGGGGGGGACCCAGTACTTC. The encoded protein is CASSYRQGGTQYF.

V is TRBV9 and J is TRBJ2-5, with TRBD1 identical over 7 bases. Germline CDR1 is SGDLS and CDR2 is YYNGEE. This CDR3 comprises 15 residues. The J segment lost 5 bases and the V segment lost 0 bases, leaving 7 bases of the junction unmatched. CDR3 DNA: TGTGCCAGCAGCGTAGAGGGGGCAATAGGGGAGACCCAGTACTTC. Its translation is CASSVEGAIGETQYF.

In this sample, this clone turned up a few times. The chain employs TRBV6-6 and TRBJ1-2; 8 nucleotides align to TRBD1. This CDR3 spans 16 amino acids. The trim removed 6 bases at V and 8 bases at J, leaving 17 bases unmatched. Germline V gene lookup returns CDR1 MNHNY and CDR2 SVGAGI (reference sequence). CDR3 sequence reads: CASSGGTGGSLRGYTF. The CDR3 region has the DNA TGTGCCAGCAGCGGGGGGACAGGTGGAAGCTTAAGGGGCTACACCTTC.